The 24 T cell receptor beta chains listed next were all sequenced from one sample in a study of blood T cells in healthy people across ages. Then a second PCR, running roughly 7 to 11 cycles, was carried out with a sample-barcoded 5' primer and a J-beta primer mix. Via MiXCR, TCRdb re-called the 5' RACE reads, giving one row per CDR3 protein. The sample consists of about 1,800,000 distinct CDR3 sequences, roughly 27% of them appearing once. Sequenced: blood. The receptors derive from a young woman in good health.

This clonotype was observed once. V and J are TRBV5-1 and TRBJ1-3, with a tentative D call TRBD1 (5 bases). Trimming took 0 bases from V and 0 from J, leaving 13 bases between them. The germline gives CDR1 SGHRS, CDR2 YFSETQ. The CDR3 contains 17 residues. The CDR3: CASSLGSRDPSGNTIYF. CDR3 nucleotides: TGCGCCAGCAGCTTGGGTTCCAGGGACCCCTCTGGAAACACCATATATTTT.

The rearrangement links TRBV12-3 or TRBV12-4 to TRBJ2-1, with no clear D. CDR3 size: 16 residues. V lost 4 bases and J 5 bases, leaving 18 bases between the germline ends. CDR3 sequence (DNA): TGTGCCAGCAGTTCGGACCAAATCCTAAGGGACAATGAGCAGTTCTTC. Translating it yields CASSSDQILRDNEQFF.

As to this clonotype: Since the CDR3 does not end with the conserved phenylalanine or tryptophan, this likely comes from a read error. This chain joins TRBV27 and TRBJ1-2; the match to TRBD1 covers 9 bases. The trim removed 4 bases at V and 4 bases at J, leaving 4 bases unmatched. Germline CDR1 is MNHEY and CDR2 is SMNVEV (reference sequence). The CDR3 spans 14 residues. Written as DNA, the CDR3 is TGTGCCAGCAGTTCCCGGGACAGGGTCTATGGCTACACCTGC. Protein sequence: CASSSRDRVYGYTC.

About this clonotype: The junction departs from the called germline gene at one end, perhaps through a read error. The chain has TRBV5-4 and TRBJ2-5; D may be TRBD1 or TRBD2 (5 bases each). The CDR3 spans 15 residues. CDR1 and CDR2 from the germline V gene are SGHNT and YYREEE (reference sequence). The CDR3: CAGSHTGRTQETQYF. Written as DNA, the CDR3 is TGTGCCGGCAGCCATACGGGACGCACACAAGAGACCCAGTACTTC.

The V gene is TRBV12-3 or TRBV12-4, the J gene TRBJ2-3; 13 bases are a match to TRBD2. There are 18 residues in the CDR3. The junction had 10 bases not matched to a gene; V was cut back by 3 bases and J by 4 bases. The CDR3 spells CASSFIKTSGGPADTQYF. DNA for the CDR3: TGTGCCAGCAGTTTTATTAAGACTAGCGGGGGGCCCGCAGATACGCAGTATTTT.

V and J are TRBV12-3 or TRBV12-4 and TRBJ2-5; 13 positions match TRBD2. With V trimmed by 5 bases and J by 5 bases, 14 bases remained unmatched. CDR3 size: 18 residues. CDR3 protein: CASSRLAGGPGVAETQYF. CDR3 DNA sequence: TGTGCCAGCAGTAGACTAGCGGGAGGCCCCGGGGTCGCTGAGACCCAGTACTTC.

The genes are TRBV7-3 and TRBJ1-5; D ambiguous. Germline V CDR1 and CDR2: SGHTA, FQGTGA. This CDR3 has 15 amino acids. V lost 0 bases to trimming and J lost 5 bases, with 11 bases between them. DNA for the CDR3: TGTGCCAGCAGCTTAACTGGCTCGAGAGATCAGCCCCAGCATTTT. Translation gives CASSLTGSRDQPQHF.

This chain joins TRBV29-1 and TRBJ2-7, with 9 bases fitting TRBD2. CDR3 length: 14 residues. The germline V gene has CDR1 SQVTM and CDR2 ANQGSEA. V lost 3 bases, J lost 0 bases, and 3 bases stayed unmatched. CDR3 bases: TGCAGCGTTGATGGACTAGCGAGCTCCTACGAGCAGTACTTC. This codes for CSVDGLASSYEQYF.

This clonotype was recorded many times. The V and J genes are TRBV20-1 and TRBJ2-5; 7 nucleotides match TRBD2. The V segment lost 0 bases and the J segment 1 base; nucleotides outside the gene matches: 8. The V gene's germline CDR1 is DFQATT and CDR2 SNEGSKA (reference sequence). CDR3 length: 16 residues. CDR3 in amino acids: CSARDLVAGLQETQYF. The CDR3 DNA follows: TGCAGTGCTAGAGATCTTGTAGCGGGCCTCCAAGAGACCCAGTACTTC.

The genes are TRBV5-1 and TRBJ1-1, with a tentative D call TRBD1 (6 bases). Germline V gene sequence: CDR1 SGHRS, CDR2 YFSETQ. This CDR3 region has 13 residues. V was shortened by 7 bases and J by 5 bases, with 15 bases between the two germline ends. The CDR3 DNA is TGCGCCAGCGAAGGGGGAGGGCAAACTGAAGCTTTCTTT. This encodes CASEGGGQTEAFF.

This sequence joins TRBV28 and TRBJ1-2; the D is unclear. CDR3 length equals 11 residues. V lost 6 bases to trimming and J lost 3 bases, with 5 bases between them. CDR1 and CDR2 (germline): MDHEN, SYDVKM. The CDR3 DNA follows: TGTGCCAGCAGACCCGACTATGGCTACACCTTC. This sequence encodes CASRPDYGYTF.

The V and J genes are TRBV5-1 and TRBJ2-7; tentatively, D is TRBD1 (6 bases). This CDR3 region has 14 residues. Germline V gene sequence: CDR1 SGHRS, CDR2 YFSETQ. Trimming removed 0 bases from V and 9 bases from J, with 16 bases in between. CDR3 residues: CASSLALQGDGQYF. DNA for the CDR3: TGCGCCAGCAGCTTGGCCCTACAGGGTGACGGGCAGTACTTC.

At least ten counts were recorded for this clonotype. One end of the junction fails to match germline, which may point to a read error. The V gene is TRBV5-1, the J gene TRBJ2-7, with 10 positions matching TRBD1. From germline, CDR1 is SGHRS and CDR2 YFSETQ. This CDR3 has 14 amino acids. CDR3 in amino acids: CAISWGQGPYEQYF. In DNA, the CDR3 is TGCGCCATCAGCTGGGGACAGGGGCCCTACGAGCAGTACTTC.

This clonotype was counted a few times. This chain joins TRBV27 and TRBJ2-1; D might be TRBD2 (5 bases). V dropped 8 bases and J dropped 8 bases, with 10 bases sitting between them. This CDR3 region has 11 residues. From germline, CDR1 is MNHEY and CDR2 SMNVEV (reference sequence). The CDR3: CASGSMDEQFF. DNA for the CDR3: TGTGCCAGCGGGAGCATGGATGAGCAGTTCTTC.

There are a few counts of this clonotype. The chain joins TRBV5-1 to TRBJ2-2; perhaps TRBD2 as D (6 bases). The V and J ends lost 5 bases and 4 bases respectively, with 18 bases between them. The CDR3 contains 16 residues. Germline V gives CDR1 SGHRS, CDR2 YFSETQ. The CDR3 coding sequence is TGCGCCAGCAGAACCTCACCCGACGGGAGCACCGGGGAGCTGTTTTTT. It codes for CASRTSPDGSTGELFF.

The chain employs TRBV3-1 and TRBJ2-5, with 9 bases lining up with TRBD2. The J segment lost 3 bases and the V segment lost 1 base, leaving 6 bases of the junction unmatched. The CDR3 has 16 amino acids. Germline V gives CDR1 LGHDT, CDR2 YNNKEL (reference sequence). Here the CDR3 DNA reads TGTGCCAGCAGCCAAGGGTCATCTAGCGGGGAAGAGACCCAGTACTTC. Protein sequence: CASSQGSSSGEETQYF.

This clonotype was detected many times. CDR3 nucleotide sequence: TGCAGCGTTGATCTCGAGGCAGCCAGTAAAGAGACCCAGTACTTC. Translating gives CSVDLEAASKETQYF. The chain carries TRBV29-1 and TRBJ2-5; the D is unclear. The V gene lost 3 bases and the J gene lost 3 bases, with 17 bases spanning the gap. Germline CDR1 and CDR2: SQVTM and ANQGSEA. This CDR3 has 15 amino acids.

This clonotype came up many times. This sequence joins TRBV29-1 and TRBJ2-3, with no clear D. Trimming cost V 5 bases and J 1 base, with 10 bases left between them. The CDR3 totals 13 residues. Germline V gives CDR1 SQVTM, CDR2 ANQGSEA. This chain's CDR3 is CSVHVARTDTQYF. The CDR3 DNA sequence: TGCAGCGTTCACGTAGCCCGCACAGATACGCAGTATTTT.

V gene TRBV7-9 combines with J gene TRBJ1-1; a possible D gene is TRBD1 (6 bases). The CDR3 length is 16 residues. Trimming removed 8 bases from V and 0 bases from J, with 19 bases in between. CDR1 SEHNR and CDR2 FQNEAQ come from the germline V gene (reference sequence). CDR3 sequence: CASLPRGGGMNTEAFF. The CDR3 DNA is TGTGCCAGCCTCCCACGGGGCGGGGGCATGAACACTGAAGCTTTCTTT.

This clonotype was seen a handful of times. The chain carries TRBV7-8 and TRBJ2-3; no clear D gene. The CDR3 has 14 residues. Deletions cut 4 bases from V and 1 base from J, with 9 bases between. Germline V CDR1 and CDR2: SGHVS, FQNEAQ. The CDR3 sequence is CASSYRRGTDTQYF. CDR3 sequence (DNA): TGTGCCAGCAGCTACAGAAGGGGCACAGATACGCAGTATTTT.

V and J are TRBV7-9 and TRBJ2-1; 9 bases align to TRBD1. CDR1 is SEHNR, CDR2 FQNEAQ, per germline (reference sequence). The CDR3 sequence is 13 residues long. V shed 8 bases, J shed 8 bases, and the junction held 7 bases outside the gene matches. CDR3 sequence: CASLPGQGDEQFF. CDR3 nucleotide sequence: TGTGCCAGCCTACCGGGACAGGGAGATGAGCAGTTCTTC.

The chain has TRBV7-9 and TRBJ2-7; TRBD2 matches at 9 bases. This CDR3 has 14 residues. Germline values: CDR1 SEHNR, CDR2 FQNEAQ (reference sequence). V was pared by 8 bases and J by 5 bases, with 10 bases of the junction left unmatched. CDR3 amino acids: CASGPGTSFDEQYF. The CDR3 region has the DNA TGTGCCAGCGGGCCAGGGACTAGCTTCGACGAGCAGTACTTC.

A note on this clonotype: Just one base apart from a much larger clone, this may be a read error. The V and J genes are TRBV7-3 and TRBJ2-5; D is possibly TRBD2 (6 bases). The J call may be faulty, since TRBJ2-7 better matches the DNA end. The CDR3 loop spans 16 amino acids. Germline assignment: CDR1 SGHTA and CDR2 FQGTGA. The CDR3 DNA sequence: TGTGCCAGCGGCCCCTCCGGGACTTCCGTCGTACACGAGCAGTACTTC. Translation gives CASGPSGTSVVHEQYF.

This clonotype turned up a few times. DNA for the CDR3: TGTGCCAGCAGTAGGAGGACCGGGACGGGATACACCGGGGAGCTGTTTTTT. As protein: CASSRRTGTGYTGELFF. The chain links TRBV12-3 or TRBV12-4 to TRBJ2-2; tentatively, D is TRBD1 or TRBD2 (5 bases each). Trimming shortened V by 5 bases and J by 3 bases, and 19 bases separated the two germline ends. The CDR3 covers 17 residues.